The source of this T cell receptor (beta chain) is a study of cytomegalovirus exposure and HLA in healthy donors. General study findings and limits: Segments of the TCR beta V type were, in most cases, productive about 87% or about 30% of the time in an earlier analysis.

In the PCR, 60 Vbeta and 13 Jbeta primers were used. Clones were read by immunoSEQ multiplex PCR, and TCRdb kept only the in-frame ones, dropping some. The sample contains 95,000 or so clones, around 70% of which appear only once. In the case of this clone: What it binds is unknown.

V was pared by 0 bases and J by 3 bases, with 9 bases between. Germline CDR1 SGHTA, CDR2 FQGNSA. The CDR3 sequence is 15 residues long. The V gene is TRBV7-2, the J gene TRBJ2-1; possible D gene TRBD1, 6 bases. This receptor was taken from a woman aged 50 to 65 in good health and CMV-seropositive. The sample taken for sequencing was PBMCs. CDR3 in DNA: TGTGCCAGCAGCTTAGCGGACAGTTTCTACAATGAGCAGTTCTTC. Its translation: CASSLADSFYNEQFF.